Presented here are 2 T cell receptor beta chains from one specimen sequenced in a study of graft-versus-host responses after intestinal transplantation. The data were produced by immunoSEQ multiplex PCR, yet TCRdb's version contains in-frame clones alone and is incomplete. Here the sample spans 75,000 to 100,000 clones, 75% to 95% being singletons. These receptors have no identified antigens. This specimen consisted of unstimulated CD4+ T cells sorted from spleen or lymph node cells, obtained before transplant. Receptor source: a human donor who was the organ donor for an intestinal transplant.

On this clone itself: The junction differs from germline at one of its ends, possibly a read error. This rearrangement joins TRBV4-1 to TRBJ1-1, with 7 bases lining up with TRBD1. Germline V lookup: CDR1 MGHRA, CDR2 YSYEKL. This CDR3 is built from 14 residues. CDR3 residues: CASSQSGGFTETFF. DNA of the CDR3: TGCGCCAGCAGCCAGTCAGGGGGGTTCACTGAAACTTTCTTT.

The chain carries TRBV5-1 and TRBJ2-5; a possible D gene is TRBD1 (5 bases). Germline CDR1 is SGHRS and CDR2 is YFSETQ. There are 15 residues in the CDR3. Trimming shortened V by 0 bases and J by 2 bases, and 11 bases separated the two germline ends. The CDR3 DNA follows: TGCGCCAGCAGCTTGGGGCCCCAGGGTCAAGAGACCCAGTACTTC. Its protein product is CASSLGPQGQETQYF.